The rows below give T cell receptor beta chains drawn from one sample of a study of T cell repertoires in cytomegalovirus infection. TCRdb recomputed calls from the reads with MiXCR, one row per CDR3 protein. This sample carries about 770,000 distinct CDR3 sequences, 25% to 30% of them seen once, and the ten largest clones take approximately 14%. Their antigens remain unidentified. Sequenced here: cultured CD8+ T cells from PBMCs, sampled from culture after CMV antigen stimulation. These receptors were obtained from a human donor in good health (CMV status not recorded). Some clones in this sample may be carry-over from other donors' samples. Both conserved end residues are part of each CDR3. The D gene is left open where the match is weak. Rows may omit the clone size; those that give it use once, few, many or a size class.

D gene,J gene,V gene,clone size,CDR3 DNA,CDR3 protein
TRBD1,TRBJ2-3,TRBV7-6,few,TGTGCCAGCAGCTTAACCCCGAGACAGGGGGCGCAAAGCACAGATACGCAGTATTTT,CASSLTPRQGAQSTDTQYF
-,TRBJ2-2,TRBV6-2/TRBV6-3,once,TGTGCCAGCAGGAACATCAGGGTCGGGACCGGGGAGCTGTTTTTT,CASRNIRVGTGELFF
-,TRBJ2-3,TRBV7-9,few,TGTGCCAGCAGCTTAGAATATGATACGCAGTATTTT,CASSLEYDTQYF
-,TRBJ1-1,TRBV7-3,few,TGTGCCAGCAGCTTAGACCCACAACGAAACACTGAAGCTTTCTTT,CASSLDPQRNTEAFF
-,TRBJ2-1,TRBV10-3,-,TGTGCCATCAGTCCTACGACGGAATCGGACAATGAGCAGTTCTTC,CAISPTTESDNEQFF
TRBD1,TRBJ2-3,TRBV29-1,-,TGCAGCGTTGCGGGCAGGGGGCGTGCAGATACGCAGTATTTT,CSVAGRGRADTQYF
-,TRBJ1-5,TRBV7-2,many,TGTGCCAGCAGCCCGCTTTCGAGGGATAATCAGCCCCAGCATTTT,CASSPLSRDNQPQHF
TRBD1,TRBJ2-7,TRBV5-1,few,TGCGCCAGCAGCTTGGAGATCCAGGGGGCCGACGAGCAGTACTTC,CASSLEIQGADEQYF
-,TRBJ2-2,TRBV7-9,few,TGTGCCAGCAGCTTAGGAGGACTACGCACCGGGGAGCTGTTTTTT,CASSLGGLRTGELFF
-,TRBJ2-5,TRBV7-8,-,TGTGCCAGCAGCTTAGAGGGCGCGGGGCGGAGGCAAGAGACCCAGTACTTC,CASSLEGAGRRQETQYF
TRBD1,TRBJ1-1,TRBV4-2,few,TGTGCCAGCAGCCAACTGCAGGGGGGGGGTACTGAAGCTTTCTTT,CASSQLQGGGTEAFF
-,TRBJ2-5,TRBV10-3,-,TGTGCCATCAGTGATGGCGTGGAGACCCAGTACTTC,CAISDGVETQYF
-,TRBJ2-7,TRBV4-1,-,TGCGCCAGCAGCCAAGAGGGGGTTGCCGAGCAGTACTTC,CASSQEGVAEQYF
-,TRBJ1-5,TRBV29-1,few,TGCAGCGTTGACGAGGGAAGCAATCAGCCCCAGCATTTT,CSVDEGSNQPQHF
-,TRBJ2-7,TRBV15,once,TGTGCCACCAGAGGATTCGACGGGCTGGGCTACGAGCAGTACTTC,CATRGFDGLGYEQYF
-,TRBJ1-5,TRBV5-4,-,TGTGCCAGCAGCTTGGACAGAACCAATCAGCCCCAGCATTTT,CASSLDRTNQPQHF
TRBD1,TRBJ2-7,TRBV7-6,-,TGTGCCAGCAGCTCGGCTCGGGACAGGAGCTCCTACGAGCAGTACTTC,CASSSARDRSSYEQYF
-,TRBJ1-4,TRBV5-1,-,TGCGCCAGCAGCTTGGATACAGTAGAAAAACTGTTTTTT,CASSLDTVEKLFF
TRBD2,TRBJ2-3,TRBV6-4,few,TGTGCCAGCAGTGACTCGATGTTACGGGGGGGCCGGACAGATACGCAGTATTTT,CASSDSMLRGGRTDTQYF
-,TRBJ2-1,TRBV29-1,-,TGCAGCGGAGGATTCTACTCAGGCAATGAGCAGTTCTTC,CSGGFYSGNEQFF
TRBD2,TRBJ2-2,TRBV12-5,-,TGTGCTAGTGCTTGGACTAGCGGGGGGGACGCGAACACCGGGGAGCTGTTTTTT,CASAWTSGGDANTGELFF
TRBD1,TRBJ2-5,TRBV6-1,few,TGTGCCAGCACCGGGACAGGGGGCTTTGAGACCCAGTACTTC,CASTGTGGFETQYF
-,TRBJ1-5,TRBV27,few,TGTGCCAGCAGTCCCCTGGGGACTCAGCCCCAGCATTTT,CASSPLGTQPQHF
-,TRBJ2-1,TRBV7-9,few,TGTGCCAGCAGCCTACTCGCATATCGGGACAATGAGCAGTTCTTC,CASSLLAYRDNEQFF
-,TRBJ1-1,TRBV7-9,-,TGTGCCAGCAGCCCGTCCGTTGGGGAAACTGAAGCTTTCTTT,CASSPSVGETEAFF
TRBD1,TRBJ2-1,TRBV11-3,-,TGTGCCAGCAGCTCTTTTGACCGGGACAGAGGCTACAATGAGCAGTTCTTC,CASSSFDRDRGYNEQFF
-,TRBJ2-1,TRBV2,-,TGTGCCAGCAGTGAAGTCGGGCTGGGTGACAGATCCTACAATGAGCAGTTCTTC,CASSEVGLGDRSYNEQFF
TRBD1,TRBJ2-3,TRBV28,-,TGTGCCAGCAGCTGGGGACAGGGGATCACAGATACGCAGTATTTT,CASSWGQGITDTQYF
-,TRBJ2-7,TRBV10-3,few,TGTGCCATCAGTGAAGGCAGCACCTACGAGCAGTACTTC,CAISEGSTYEQYF
-,TRBJ1-6,TRBV4-3,-,TGCGCCAGCAGCCAAGTTACGGGAAGATCACCCCTCCACTTT,CASSQVTGRSPLHF
-,TRBJ1-5,TRBV19,-,TGTGCCAGTACCCTTCGGGGAATCCGCAGGGGTGATCAGCCCCAGCATTTT,CASTLRGIRRGDQPQHF
-,TRBJ1-5,TRBV24-1,-,TGTGCCACCAGTGATAACGGACAGTTTACCAATCAGCCCCAGCATTTT,CATSDNGQFTNQPQHF